A single sample gave rise to the 26 T cell receptor beta chains below, sequenced in a study of blood T cell repertoires in COVID-19. The data were produced by immunoSEQ multiplex PCR, yet TCRdb's version contains in-frame clones alone and is incomplete. The sample lists approximately 32,000 clones; 85% to 90% were seen once. Sample: peripheral blood. These receptors were collected from a woman in her seventies with active COVID-19.

CDR3 loop: CAISAGTSVNTGELFF. The DNA for the CDR3 is TGTGCCATCAGTGCGGGGACTAGCGTTAACACCGGGGAGCTGTTTTTT. The V call is TRBV10-3, the J call TRBJ2-2, with 10 positions matching TRBD2. CDR1 and CDR2 (germline): ENHRY, SYGVKD. Trimming removed 4 bases from V and 2 bases from J; junction bases left unmatched: 4. This CDR3 is 16 amino acids long.

The chain links TRBV30 to TRBJ2-2; maybe TRBD1 (5 bases). The ends were cut back, 7 bases at V and 4 bases at J, with 16 bases in the middle. This CDR3 region has 14 residues. Looked up from germline, CDR1 is GTSNPN and CDR2 is SVGIG (reference sequence). CDR3 bases: TGTGCCTTGACTCAGGGTCAGGGCACCGGGGAGCTGTTTTTT. It encodes CALTQGQGTGELFF.

This clone was observed once. The chain recombines TRBV7-9 with TRBJ1-1; a possible D gene is TRBD1 (6 bases). Germline V CDR1 and CDR2: SEHNR, FQNEAQ (reference sequence). V lost 2 bases and J 0 bases, leaving 7 bases between the germline ends. This CDR3 contains 14 residues. DNA for the CDR3: TGTGCCAGCAGCTTAACAGGGATGAACACTGAAGCTTTCTTT. The encoded protein is CASSLTGMNTEAFF.

The chain combines TRBV5-4 with TRBJ2-7, with TRBD1 matching over 9 bases. Germline V lookup: CDR1 SGHNT, CDR2 YYREEE (reference sequence). V shed 0 bases and J 2 bases; nucleotides not matched to a gene: 3. There are 15 residues in the CDR3. This chain's CDR3 is CASSLGGQGTYEQYF. The CDR3, as DNA: TGTGCCAGCAGCTTGGGCGGACAGGGGACCTACGAGCAGTACTTC.

This clone was counted only a few times. The chain carries TRBV6-2 or TRBV6-3 and TRBJ1-6, with D tentatively TRBD1 (5 bases). Per germline, CDR1 MNHEY and CDR2 SVGEGT. V gave up 6 bases and J gave up 4 bases, with 16 bases separating them. CDR3 length: 16 residues. CDR3 nucleotide sequence: TGTGCCAGCAGGCCTGACAGAACATCTTATAATTCACCCCTCCACTTT. The encoded protein is CASRPDRTSYNSPLHF.

This chain uses TRBV5-3 with TRBJ2-5, with TRBD1 as a possible D gene (6 bases). TRBV5-3 is filed as an ORF, its function uncertain. The germline V and J ends were trimmed by 5 bases and 5 bases, with 13 bases remaining between them. The CDR3 extends over 13 amino acids. CDR3 region: CARRQPQGETQYF. In nucleotides, the CDR3 is TGTGCCAGAAGGCAACCGCAGGGGGAGACCCAGTACTTC.

This clone was observed a single time. The CDR3 loop is CASSIGRGSEQYF. The CDR3 region has the DNA TGTGCCAGTAGTATTGGACGGGGTAGCGAGCAGTACTTC. The chain joins TRBV19 to TRBJ2-7; possibly TRBD2 for D (5 bases). The CDR3 loop spans 13 amino acids. CDR1 LNHDA and CDR2 SQIVND come from the germline V gene (reference sequence). V lost 3 bases and J lost 6, with 12 bases in between.

The CDR3 spells CSVEDRWGGSEKLFF. In DNA form, the CDR3 reads TGCAGCGTTGAAGATCGGTGGGGGGGCAGTGAAAAACTGTTTTTT. This sequence joins TRBV29-1 and TRBJ1-4, with D possibly TRBD1 on 6 matching bases. Germline CDR1 SQVTM, CDR2 ANQGSEA. V lost 0 bases, J lost 7 bases, and 15 bases lay in between. The CDR3 loop spans 15 amino acids.

This clone was observed once. For the CDR3, the DNA is TGTGCCACCAGTTTAGCAGATACGCAGTATTTT. It encodes CATSLADTQYF. V gene TRBV24-1 combines with J gene TRBJ2-3; D gene unclear. V was trimmed by 6 bases and J by 4 bases, leaving 4 bases between them. Germline V gene lookup returns CDR1 KGHDR and CDR2 SFDVKD. This CDR3 has 11 amino acids.

The chain's CDR3 is CASSYPPENYGYTF. Here the CDR3 DNA reads TGTGCCAGCAGTTACCCACCCGAGAACTATGGCTACACCTTC. The chain employs TRBV6-2 or TRBV6-3 and TRBJ1-2; no clear D. V dropped 2 bases and J dropped 2 bases, with 9 bases sitting between them. The CDR3 runs to 14 residues. The germline gives CDR1 MNHEY, CDR2 SVGEGT.

This clone came up a few times. The rearrangement joins TRBV13 to TRBJ1-1; tentative D call: TRBD1 (5 bases). Between the trimmed V and J ends, which lost 2 bases and 0 bases, there was a span of 13 bases. Germline lookup yields CDR1 PRHDT and CDR2 FYEKMQ (reference sequence). The CDR3 runs to 16 residues. CDR3 nucleotides: TGTGCCAGCAGCTTACGGGGGTCAGGCATGAACACTGAAGCTTTCTTT. This codes for CASSLRGSGMNTEAFF.

This clone was recorded once. The rearrangement uses TRBV18 and TRBJ1-2, with TRBD1 matching over 8 bases. Germline V gene sequence: CDR1 KGHSH, CDR2 LQKENI. The CDR3 extends over 13 amino acids. V lost 5 bases, J lost 7 bases, and 6 bases stayed unmatched. CDR3 bases: TGTGCCAGCTCAGCGGGACAGGTCTCTGGCTACACCTTC. Translation: CASSAGQVSGYTF.

J is TRBJ2-3 and V is TRBV2, with 7 bases that match TRBD1. CDR1 is SNHLY, CDR2 FYNNEI, per germline. V shed 5 bases, J shed 2 bases, and the junction held 13 bases outside the gene matches. The CDR3 runs 17 residues. The CDR3 DNA sequence: TGTGCCAGCAGTCGATTAGGAAAGACAGGGCCCACAGATACGCAGTATTTT. It encodes CASSRLGKTGPTDTQYF.

This rearrangement joins TRBV3-1 (or the pseudogene TRBV3-2) to TRBJ2-3; 16 positions agree with TRBD2. V dropped 3 bases and J dropped 3; count of bases not matched to a gene: 6. From germline, CDR1 is LGHDT and CDR2 YNNKEL (reference sequence). The CDR3 consists of 18 residues. CDR3 in DNA: TGTGCCAGCAGCCACTCGGGACTAGCGGGGGGGCCAACAGATACGCAGTATTTT. Translated: CASSHSGLAGGPTDTQYF.

The chain uses TRBV29-1 and TRBJ1-5; TRBD1 matches at 8 bases. The CDR3 runs to 13 residues. The germline CDR1 and CDR2 sequences are SQVTM and ANQGSEA. Losses at the gene ends were 7 bases for V and 7 bases for J; bases not matched to a gene: 9. As DNA, the CDR3 is TGCAGCGCCACTGGACAGGGCGGGCAGCCCCAGCATTTT. Translating it yields CSATGQGGQPQHF.

The chain uses TRBV3-1 (or the pseudogene TRBV3-2) and TRBJ1-1; D not certain. Trimming removed 1 base at V and 0 bases at J, with 9 bases between. Germline loops: CDR1 LGHDT, CDR2 YNNKEL (reference sequence). The CDR3 sequence is 15 residues long. The CDR3 loop is CASSQVGAVNTEAFF. The CDR3 bases are TGTGCCAGCAGCCAAGTGGGTGCGGTGAACACTGAAGCTTTCTTT.

The chain joins TRBV30 to TRBJ2-5; TRBD1 aligns across 7 bases. The germline gives CDR1 GTSNPN, CDR2 SVGIG (reference sequence). V was pared by 2 bases and J by 1 base, with 4 bases of the junction left unmatched. CDR3 length: 14 amino acids. In nucleotides, the CDR3 is TGTGCCTGGAGTAGGGACAGCCCCCAAGAGACCCAGTACTTC. Its translation: CAWSRDSPQETQYF.

A single count supports this clone. It is unclear where the CDR3 begins or ends on the DNA, so no DNA is shown, and the CDR3 is as TCRdb lists it. The genes are TRBV18 and TRBJ1-2; the D segment call TRBD1 is taken from the table without a DNA check. From germline, CDR1 is KGHSH and CDR2 LQKENI. The CDR3 totals 14 residues, both ends included. The CDR3 protein is CASSPVGQGSLITF.

The V and J genes are TRBV5-4 and TRBJ2-6, with a tentative D call TRBD2 (6 bases). Between the trimmed V and J ends, which lost 3 bases and 0 bases, there was a span of 7 bases. CDR1 and CDR2 from the germline V gene are SGHNT and YYREEE (reference sequence). The CDR3 runs to 15 residues. The CDR3 nucleotides read TGTGCCAGCAGCTGGGGGGACTCTGGGGCCAACGTCCTGACTTTC. Translation: CASSWGDSGANVLTF.

V is TRBV5-1 and J is TRBJ2-1; 8 bases are shared with TRBD2. Germline assignment: CDR1 SGHRS and CDR2 YFSETQ. The CDR3 loop spans 16 amino acids. V trimming: 0 bases; J trimming: 4 bases; junction bases outside the gene matches: 6. CDR3: CASSLGGGTLYNEQFF. The DNA for the CDR3 is TGCGCCAGCAGCTTGGGCGGGGGGACACTTTACAATGAGCAGTTCTTC.

The chain uses TRBV4-1 and TRBJ2-2, with 13 bases lining up with TRBD2. V was clipped by 4 bases and J by 10 bases; unmatched bases: 18. The CDR3 has 19 residues. From germline, CDR1 is MGHRA and CDR2 YSYEKL. Here the CDR3 DNA reads TGCGCCAGCAGCCTGATAAAGATGAGGACTAGCGGGGGTCCTGCGGAGCTGTTTTTT. Translated: CASSLIKMRTSGGPAELFF.

The rearrangement links TRBV19 to TRBJ2-2, with D possibly being TRBD1 (6 bases). This CDR3 has 14 residues. Looked up from germline, CDR1 is LNHDA and CDR2 is SQIVND (reference sequence). V lost 7 bases and J lost 4, with 13 bases in between. The CDR3 DNA sequence: TGTGCCAGTACCCCCGACAGGCCCACCGGGGAGCTGTTTTTT. It yields the protein CASTPDRPTGELFF. Complete variable domain (other parts from reference TRBV19 and TRBJ2-2): DGGITQSPKYLFRKEGQNVTLSCEQNLNHDAMYWYRQDPGQGLRLIYYSQIVNDFQKGDIAEGYSVSREKKESFPLTVTSAQKNPTAFYLCASTPDRPTGELFFGEGSRLTVL.

The chain is built from TRBV5-4 and TRBJ2-3; 11 bases are shared with TRBD2. The CDR3 has 16 amino acids. J was trimmed by 2 bases and V by 0 bases; bases with no gene match: 2. CDR1 is SGHNT and CDR2 is YYREEE in the germline V gene (reference sequence). This CDR3 reads CASSLASGGTTDTQYF. The CDR3 coding sequence is TGTGCCAGCAGCTTGGCTAGCGGGGGGACCACAGATACGCAGTATTTT.

This clone was counted once. The chain combines TRBV29-1 with TRBJ1-2; D may be TRBD1 (5 bases). The V and J ends lost 7 bases and 1 base respectively, with 13 bases between them. The germline CDR1 and CDR2 sequences are SQVTM and ANQGSEA. The CDR3 covers 13 residues. CDR3 in DNA: TGCAGCGCCCACGGGGGAGTTAACTATGGCTACACCTTC. Its translation: CSAHGGVNYGYTF.

CDR3 DNA sequence: TGTGCCAGCAGCTACAACATACAAGACAGGGGAGCTTTCTTT. It encodes CASSYNIQDRGAFF. This chain joins TRBV6-5 and TRBJ1-1; 8 bases map to TRBD1. This CDR3 spans 14 amino acids. J was trimmed by 10 bases and V by 6 bases; bases with no gene match: 13. Germline-derived CDR1 and CDR2 are MNHEY and SVGAGI.

The rearrangement joins TRBV19 to TRBJ1-4, with D unclear. The length of the CDR3 is 17 residues. Per the germline V gene, CDR1 is LNHDA and CDR2 is SQIVND (reference sequence). Between the trimmed V and J ends, which lost 2 bases and 0 bases, there was a span of 13 bases. The CDR3 loop reads CASSIWPPRATNEKLFF. The CDR3 DNA follows: TGTGCCAGTAGTATATGGCCGCCCCGTGCAACTAATGAAAAACTGTTTTTT.